This T cell receptor beta chain was identified during a study of OX40 agonist ivuxolimab in advanced cancers. Study-level findings and limits: Within 6 weeks, CD4+ and CD8+ blood T cells expanded clonally at 0.1 to 3.0 mg/kg.

TCRdb's table, derived via immunoSEQ multiplex PCR, lists solely in-frame clones and lacks some. Altogether tens of thousands of clones are present, around 85% being singletons, with the ten largest covering 1% to 1.3%. Trimming shortened V by 4 bases and J by 2 bases, and 12 bases separated the two germline ends. The germline CDR1 and CDR2 sequences are SGHDT and YYEEEE. CDR3 size: 15 residues. A word on this clone: The antigen remains unidentified.

The clonotype comes from an adult with an advanced solid tumor such as melanoma, head and neck, liver or kidney cancer. V and J are TRBV5-6 and TRBJ1-4; D is undetermined. The specimen was CD4+ or CD8+ T cells sorted from blood, collected in a trial of the OX40 agonist ivuxolimab. CDR3 protein: CASSGGYGTNEKLFF. In DNA, the CDR3 is TGTGCCAGCAGCGGTGGGTACGGGACTAATGAAAAACTGTTTTTT.